One T cell receptor beta chain is described in this entry. V was shortened by 6 bases and J by 7 bases, with 13 bases between the two germline ends. CDR3 size: 12 residues. Germline-derived CDR1 and CDR2 are LGHNA and YNFKEQ. The data derive from a study of T cell clonotyping in hematopoietic cell transplantation. Produced via immunoSEQ multiplex PCR; TCRdb's table is partial and in-frame only. Among under 15,000 clones listed, around 85% were seen once. The chain has TRBV4-2 and TRBJ2-7, with D perhaps assigned TRBD1 or TRBD2 (5 bases each). This TCR came from a female patient aged 35 to 55 who had an allogeneic stem cell transplant from a related donor, so T cells may come from the graft donor. Some clones in this sample may be carry-over from other donors' samples. Sequences were derived from PBMCs, sampled 100 days after allogeneic stem cell transplant. The CDR3 DNA reads as TGTGCCAGCAGGACGGGGTCAGGGGAGCAGTACTTC. Encoded protein: CASRTGSGEQYF.